These T cell receptor beta chains were read from a single sample in a study of CD4 T cells in relation to SARS-CoV-2 and coronaviruses. Here immunoSEQ multiplex PCR was the method, and the copy in TCRdb shows in-frame clones only, minus some. The sample has tens of thousands of clones; 94% are singletons. The material sequenced was naive CD4+ T cells from PBMCs. These receptors originate from a human donor in good health. CDR3s include the opening cysteine and the closing phenylalanine or tryptophan. The order of the fields is clone size, J gene, D gene, V gene, CDR3 DNA, CDR3 protein. A D gene is named only where the DNA matches it firmly. A clone size is listed for some rows: how often the clone was seen (once, few, many), or a class if it is expanded.

size: .
J: TRBJ1-5
D: TRBD1
V: TRBV5-5
DNA: TGTGCCAGCAGCAAGGACAGGGCGCGCAATCAGCCCCAGCATTTT
CDR3: CASSKDRARNQPQHF

size: .
J: TRBJ2-7
D: .
V: TRBV10-2
DNA: TGCGCCAGCAGTGAGAGCCCAGGGTCCTACGAGCAGTACTTC
CDR3: CASSESPGSYEQYF

size: .
J: TRBJ2-5
D: TRBD2
V: TRBV2
DNA: TGTGCCAGCAGGGGGCACCTAGCGGGAGGGCAAGAGACCCAGTACTTC
CDR3: CASRGHLAGGQETQYF

size: .
J: TRBJ2-2
D: TRBD1
V: TRBV11-2
DNA: TGTGCCAGCAGCGAACAGGGGGCTTTCACCGGGGAGCTGTTTTTT
CDR3: CASSEQGAFTGELFF

size: .
J: TRBJ2-5
D: .
V: TRBV5-1
DNA: TGCGCCAGCAGCAAGGCGGGCCCCCAAGAGACCCAGTACTTC
CDR3: CASSKAGPQETQYF

size: .
J: TRBJ2-3
D: .
V: TRBV14
DNA: TGTGCCAGCAGCCAGGCAGATACGCAGTATTTT
CDR3: CASSQADTQYF

size: .
J: TRBJ2-3
D: .
V: TRBV27
DNA: TGTGCCAGCAGGACAAGCGGGCGCAGCACAGATACGCAGTATTTT
CDR3: CASRTSGRSTDTQYF

size: .
J: TRBJ1-1
D: TRBD1
V: TRBV6-6
DNA: TGTGCCAGCAGAGATGACAGGGGGATCGCTGAAGCTTTCTTT
CDR3: CASRDDRGIAEAFF

size: .
J: TRBJ2-1
D: .
V: TRBV11-2
DNA: TGTGCCAGCCGTTCGCTGAACAATGAGCAGTTCTTC
CDR3: CASRSLNNEQFF

size: .
J: TRBJ2-2
D: .
V: TRBV11-2
DNA: TGTGCCAGCAGCCCGCAACAGACCACCGGGGAGCTGTTTTTT
CDR3: CASSPQQTTGELFF

size: .
J: TRBJ2-5
D: TRBD2
V: TRBV6-5
DNA: TGTGCCAGCAGTTCGGCAAGTAGCGGGAAAGAGACCCAGTACTTC
CDR3: CASSSASSGKETQYF

size: once
J: TRBJ2-5
D: TRBD1
V: TRBV11-2
DNA: TGTGCCAGCAGCGCCGGGACAGGGGGCCCAGAGACCCAGTACTTC
CDR3: CASSAGTGGPETQYF

size: .
J: TRBJ1-5
D: .
V: TRBV2
DNA: TGTGCCAGCAGTGAGAACAGTGATCAGCCCCAGCATTTT
CDR3: CASSENSDQPQHF

size: .
J: TRBJ2-7
D: TRBD2
V: TRBV5-1
DNA: TGCGCCAGCAGCTCAGATGGTAGTCCCTCTAGCGGGGGACGCTCCTACGAGCAGTACTTC
CDR3: CASSSDGSPSSGGRSYEQYF

size: .
J: TRBJ2-1
D: .
V: TRBV6-6
DNA: TGTGCCAGCAGCGACGGTTACAATGAGCAGTTCTTC
CDR3: CASSDGYNEQFF

size: .
J: TRBJ2-7
D: .
V: TRBV4-1
DNA: TGCGCCAGCAGCCAAGATCGAGTAGGGAAATACGAGCAGTACTTC
CDR3: CASSQDRVGKYEQYF

size: .
J: TRBJ2-7
D: .
V: TRBV6-5
DNA: TGTGCCAGCAGTTCCTCAGGGGGGGCCTCCTACGAGCAGTACTTC
CDR3: CASSSSGGASYEQYF

size: .
J: TRBJ1-2
D: .
V: TRBV28
DNA: TGTGCCAGCGGCCAAGGGGGGGCTAACTATGGCTACACCTTC
CDR3: CASGQGGANYGYTF

size: .
J: TRBJ1-2
D: .
V: TRBV9
DNA: TGTGCCAGCAGCGCCGGACAGACTATCGGTGGCTACACCTTC
CDR3: CASSAGQTIGGYTF

size: .
J: TRBJ2-7
D: TRBD2
V: TRBV3-1/TRBV3-2
DNA: TGTGCCAGCAGCCAAGATCTCACTAGCGGCCAATCCGAGCAGTACTTC
CDR3: CASSQDLTSGQSEQYF

size: .
J: TRBJ2-1
D: .
V: TRBV5-1
DNA: TGCGCCAGCAGCTTGGGCGAGACGGGATACAATGAGCAGTTCTTC
CDR3: CASSLGETGYNEQFF

size: .
J: TRBJ2-2
D: TRBD2
V: TRBV3-1/TRBV3-2
DNA: TGTGCCAGCAGCACCCATCCGGGACTAGCGGGAGTTGGGGAGCTGTTTTTT
CDR3: CASSTHPGLAGVGELFF

size: .
J: TRBJ1-3
D: .
V: TRBV6-1
DNA: TGTGCCAGCAGTGAATCGACCCTCACTGGAAACACCATATATTTT
CDR3: CASSESTLTGNTIYF

size: few
J: TRBJ1-6
D: .
V: TRBV27
DNA: TGTGCCAGCTGTAGGGCAGAGTATAATTCACCCCTCCACTTT
CDR3: CASCRAEYNSPLHF

size: .
J: TRBJ1-5
D: TRBD1
V: TRBV4-1
DNA: TGCGCCAGCAGCCAAGTGCCTGCAGGGGGGGACCAGCCCCAGCATTTT
CDR3: CASSQVPAGGDQPQHF

size: .
J: TRBJ2-2
D: TRBD1
V: TRBV7-9
DNA: TGTGCCAGCAGAAGGGACAGGGGGCCCGGGGAGCTGTTTTTT
CDR3: CASRRDRGPGELFF

size: .
J: TRBJ1-5
D: TRBD1
V: TRBV28
DNA: TGTGCCAGCAGCTCTGGGACAGGAAACCTGGGGGTGCCCCAGCATTTT
CDR3: CASSSGTGNLGVPQHF

size: .
J: TRBJ2-3
D: TRBD1
V: TRBV28
DNA: TGTGCCAGCAGTTATCCCGACAGGGGGCTCTCGGATACGCAGTATTTT
CDR3: CASSYPDRGLSDTQYF

size: .
J: TRBJ2-7
D: TRBD2
V: TRBV5-1
DNA: TGCGCCAGCAGCTTGACTAGCGGGAGGGCCGCTTCGGGGGAGCAGTACTTC
CDR3: CASSLTSGRAASGEQYF

size: once
J: TRBJ2-7
D: .
V: TRBV9
DNA: TGTGCCAGCAGCGTAGCGGGCGGTTCGGCCTCCTACGAGCAGTACTTC
CDR3: CASSVAGGSASYEQYF

size: once
J: TRBJ1-5
D: .
V: TRBV30
DNA: TGTGCTTTCCAGACCCGACGCAATCAGCCCCAGCATTTT
CDR3: CAFQTRRNQPQHF

size: .
J: TRBJ2-7
D: .
V: TRBV5-1
DNA: TGCGCCAGCAGCTGGGGATCAGCGGGACACTCCTACGAGCAGTACTTC
CDR3: CASSWGSAGHSYEQYF

size: .
J: TRBJ2-7
D: .
V: TRBV24-1
DNA: TGTGCCACCAGTGAAGGAGGCAGATCCTACGAGCAGTACTTC
CDR3: CATSEGGRSYEQYF

size: .
J: TRBJ2-4
D: .
V: TRBV18
DNA: TGTGCCAGCTCACCTGAGGCAGTCAAAAACATTCAGTACTTC
CDR3: CASSPEAVKNIQYF

size: .
J: TRBJ1-5
D: .
V: TRBV7-2
DNA: TGTGCCAGCAGCCTCAAGCGGGGTGATCAGCCCCAGCATTTT
CDR3: CASSLKRGDQPQHF

size: .
J: TRBJ2-7
D: .
V: TRBV7-2
DNA: TGTGCCAGCAGCCCCGACTACGAGCAGTACTTC
CDR3: CASSPDYEQYF

size: .
J: TRBJ1-5
D: .
V: TRBV2
DNA: TGTGCCAGCAGAGGACGGCTAAATCAGCCCCAGCATTTT
CDR3: CASRGRLNQPQHF

size: .
J: TRBJ2-1
D: .
V: TRBV20-1
DNA: TGCAGTGCTAGTGGGAGCGCCGGTGGGACTCGGAATGAGCAGTTCTTC
CDR3: CSASGSAGGTRNEQFF

size: .
J: TRBJ1-2
D: .
V: TRBV28
DNA: TGTGCCAGCACCCTCGGGGGTGGGGGTTCTAACTATGGCTACACCTTC
CDR3: CASTLGGGGSNYGYTF

size: .
J: TRBJ1-1
D: TRBD1
V: TRBV18
DNA: TGTGCCAGCTCAACGCGACAGGGGCAGAACACTGAAGCTTTCTTT
CDR3: CASSTRQGQNTEAFF

size: .
J: TRBJ1-1
D: .
V: TRBV5-1
DNA: TGCGCCAGCAGCTTGGTCCAGGACCAGTTGAACACTGAAGCTTTCTTT
CDR3: CASSLVQDQLNTEAFF

size: once
J: TRBJ2-3
D: TRBD1
V: TRBV7-3
DNA: TGTGCCAGCAGCCCGGGACAGGGCACAGATACGCAGTATTTT
CDR3: CASSPGQGTDTQYF

size: .
J: TRBJ2-5
D: TRBD1
V: TRBV5-1
DNA: TGCGCCAGCAGCTTGGGACAGGGTATCCAAGAGACCCAGTACTTC
CDR3: CASSLGQGIQETQYF

size: once
J: TRBJ2-5
D: TRBD1
V: TRBV28
DNA: TGTGCCAGCAGTCCGCGGACGGGGCTGACAGGGGAAGAGACCCAGTACTTC
CDR3: CASSPRTGLTGEETQYF

size: .
J: TRBJ2-7
D: TRBD1
V: TRBV24-1
DNA: TGTGCCACGTCCAAAAGGGGACAGGGTTTGAGCGGGGTATCCTACGAGCAGTACTTC
CDR3: CATSKRGQGLSGVSYEQYF

size: .
J: TRBJ1-2
D: .
V: TRBV27
DNA: TGTGCCAGCAGTTTAAAGGGCCAGGTCCTTTTTTATGGCTACACCTTC
CDR3: CASSLKGQVLFYGYTF

size: .
J: TRBJ2-7
D: .
V: TRBV7-2
DNA: TGTGCCAGCAGCTCACCGGGACAATTATCCTACGAGCAGTACTTC
CDR3: CASSSPGQLSYEQYF

size: .
J: TRBJ2-5
D: .
V: TRBV18
DNA: TGTGCCAGCTCACCACGGAGTTCGCAAGAGACCCAGTACTTC
CDR3: CASSPRSSQETQYF

size: .
J: TRBJ2-3
D: TRBD2
V: TRBV5-1
DNA: TGCGCCAGCAGCTTGGCCACTAGCGGGAGCCTTGGAGATACGCAGTATTTT
CDR3: CASSLATSGSLGDTQYF

size: .
J: TRBJ1-1
D: TRBD1
V: TRBV9
DNA: TGTGCCAGCAGCGTAGCGGTAACAGGGGCTGAAGCTTTCTTT
CDR3: CASSVAVTGAEAFF

size: once
J: TRBJ1-5
D: .
V: TRBV9
DNA: TGTGCCAGCAGCGTAGGAGGGACGGGAAATCAGCCCCAGCATTTT
CDR3: CASSVGGTGNQPQHF

size: .
J: TRBJ1-5
D: .
V: TRBV2
DNA: TGTGCCAGCAGTGTGGCCGGGGGATCCACTCAGCCCCAGCATTTT
CDR3: CASSVAGGSTQPQHF

size: .
J: TRBJ1-2
D: .
V: TRBV5-4
DNA: TGTGCCAGCAGCACGGCAAACAACCGGGACGGCCAGGGCTACACCTTC
CDR3: CASSTANNRDGQGYTF

size: .
J: TRBJ1-4
D: .
V: TRBV27
DNA: TGTGCCAGCAGTCCCCGGTCGGGCTATGAAAAACTGTTTTTT
CDR3: CASSPRSGYEKLFF

size: .
J: TRBJ2-7
D: .
V: TRBV28
DNA: TGTGCCAGCAACAGGGACATCTACGAGCAGTACTTC
CDR3: CASNRDIYEQYF

size: once
J: TRBJ1-5
D: .
V: TRBV3-1/TRBV3-2
DNA: TGTGCCAGCGGTCCCTGGGGGCAGCCCCAGCATTTT
CDR3: CASGPWGQPQHF

size: .
J: TRBJ2-3
D: .
V: TRBV14
DNA: TGTGCCAGCAGCCAAGGGGGTTATACGCAGTATTTT
CDR3: CASSQGGYTQYF

size: .
J: TRBJ1-6
D: .
V: TRBV28
DNA: TGTGCCAGCAGTTCAAATGTGGGGCCAAATTCACCCCTCCACTTT
CDR3: CASSSNVGPNSPLHF